These T cell receptor beta chains were read from a single sample in a study of cytomegalovirus exposure and HLA in healthy donors. Using immunoSEQ multiplex PCR, the repertoire was profiled, and TCRdb retains in-frame clones only, with some absent. The repertoire holds roughly 100,000 clones, around 79% seen once, with about 4% in the top ten. Specimen: PBMCs. These receptors came from a man aged 50 to 59 in good health and CMV-seropositive. CDR3s include the opening cysteine and the closing phenylalanine or tryptophan. A D gene is named only where the DNA matches it firmly. Clone sizes are given selectively: once, few, many, or a class where the clone is expanded.

v_gene: TRBV30
len: 15
d_gene: -
abundance: -
j_gene: TRBJ1-4
CDR3nt: TGTGCCTGGAGTGTAATGGGGGGGACTAATGAAAAACTGTTTTTT
CDR3aa: CAWSVMGGTNEKLFF

v_gene: TRBV15
len: 14
d_gene: -
abundance: -
j_gene: TRBJ2-5
CDR3nt: TGTGCCACCAGCAGCACCGACAGGACAGAGACCCAGTACTTC
CDR3aa: CATSSTDRTETQYF

v_gene: TRBV19
len: 15
d_gene: TRBD2
abundance: -
j_gene: TRBJ2-1
CDR3nt: TGTGCCAGTATTCCTAGCGGGAGGGCCGCAAATGAGCAGTTCTTC
CDR3aa: CASIPSGRAANEQFF

v_gene: TRBV7-9
len: 17
d_gene: TRBD2
abundance: few
j_gene: TRBJ2-7
CDR3nt: TGTGCCAGCAGCTTAGTGCTTTCGACGAGCGGGAGTTACGAGCAGTACTTC
CDR3aa: CASSLVLSTSGSYEQYF

v_gene: TRBV6-1
len: 15
d_gene: -
abundance: -
j_gene: TRBJ1-4
CDR3nt: TGTGCCAGCAGTCCCACAGGAATAACTAATGAAAAACTGTTTTTT
CDR3aa: CASSPTGITNEKLFF

v_gene: TRBV28
len: 15
d_gene: -
abundance: -
j_gene: TRBJ1-6
CDR3nt: TGTGCCAGCAGCACCGTAAGAGGGGGAGTTTCACCCCTCCACTTT
CDR3aa: CASSTVRGGVSPLHF

v_gene: TRBV9
len: 15
d_gene: TRBD1
abundance: -
j_gene: TRBJ1-4
CDR3nt: TGTGCCAGCAGCCCTCGGACAGGGTCTAATGAAAAACTGTTTTTT
CDR3aa: CASSPRTGSNEKLFF

v_gene: TRBV19
len: 14
d_gene: -
abundance: -
j_gene: TRBJ1-4
CDR3nt: TGTGCCAGTACCGAGGGTACCCTCAGGGGAAAACTGTTTTTT
CDR3aa: CASTEGTLRGKLFF

v_gene: TRBV11-2
len: 13
d_gene: TRBD1
abundance: -
j_gene: TRBJ2-2
CDR3nt: TGTGCCAGCAGCGTACAGGGGGCCGGGGAGCTGTTTTTT
CDR3aa: CASSVQGAGELFF

v_gene: TRBV6-6
len: 15
d_gene: TRBD1
abundance: -
j_gene: TRBJ1-1
CDR3nt: TGTGCCAGCAGCCTTACAGGGGGCGTTGTCACTGAAGCTTTCTTT
CDR3aa: CASSLTGGVVTEAFF